This T cell receptor (beta chain) was sequenced in a study of memory CD4+ T cells and cytomegalovirus serostatus. Single viable CD3+CD4+CD8-CD45RO+ cells were sorted as the memory CD4+ T cells. Total CD4+ T cells were enriched by CD4 positive selection. Assay used: immunoSEQ multiplex PCR; TCRdb lists only in-frame clones, some missing. The sample includes fewer than 90,000 clones, roughly three quarters of them seen just once. A note on this clone: No antigen is known for it.

Regarding the study as a whole: CMV serostatus prediction reached median AUC around 0.95, or 0.9 with US-trained model.

CDR1 MDHEN and CDR2 SYDVKM come from the germline V gene. The CDR3 contains 13 residues. V lost 9 bases and J lost 8, with 19 bases in between. This chain joins TRBV28 and TRBJ1-2, with D possibly being TRBD1 (5 bases). The sequence was collected from an adult in good health and CMV-seropositive. The material sequenced was memory CD4+ T cells from blood. Here the CDR3 reads CASRGRPGSGYTF. CDR3 DNA sequence: TGTGCCAGTAGGGGCAGGCCCGGGTCGGGCTACACCTTC.